The rows below give T cell receptor beta chains drawn from one sample of a study of cytomegalovirus exposure and HLA in healthy donors. Only in-frame clones appear in the TCRdb table, and some are missing; sequencing was by immunoSEQ multiplex PCR. This table has some 140,000 clones, approximately 80% appearing once. Sequencing input: PBMCs. These receptors were taken from a man aged 30 to 39 in good health and CMV-seropositive. The CDR3 runs from the conserved cysteine through the conserved F or W. D genes are given only for firm matches. Only part of the rows carry a size: once, few, many, or a class if the clone is expanded.

clone_size	v_call	d_call	j_call	cdr3_aa	cdr3_nt
NA	TRBV30	NA	TRBJ1-1	CAWSKTVNTEAFF	TGTGCCTGGAGTAAAACAGTGAACACTGAAGCTTTCTTT
NA	TRBV11-2	NA	TRBJ1-4	CASTGTNEKLFF	TGTGCCAGCACGGGTACTAATGAAAAACTGTTTTTT
NA	TRBV7-3	NA	TRBJ2-5	CASSLATQETQYF	TGTGCCAGCAGCCTGGCGACACAAGAGACCCAGTACTTC
NA	TRBV4-2	NA	TRBJ2-1	CASSQVAGISIGEQFF	TGTGCCAGCAGCCAAGTCGCCGGGATTTCTATTGGTGAGCAGTTCTTC
NA	TRBV27	NA	TRBJ2-7	CASSLSLAGAYEQYF	TGTGCCAGCAGTTTAAGTCTCGCCGGAGCCTACGAGCAGTACTTC
NA	TRBV5-5	NA	TRBJ1-1	CASSLILAVNTEAFF	TGTGCCAGCAGCCTCATTTTAGCCGTGAACACTGAAGCTTTCTTT
once	TRBV6-5	TRBD2	TRBJ2-1	CASSYPTMGGVVVFF	TGTGCCAGCAGCTACCCCACGATGGGGGGGGTGGTAGTGTTCTTC
NA	TRBV7-8	NA	TRBJ1-4	CASSPLETVGHRRKLFF	TGTGCCAGCAGCCCGTTAGAGACTGTGGGACATAGGAGGAAACTGTTTTTT
NA	TRBV6-1	TRBD1	TRBJ2-1	CASSGQGEIYNEQFF	TGTGCCAGCAGTGGACAGGGGGAGATCTACAATGAGCAGTTCTTC
NA	TRBV28	NA	TRBJ2-3	CASSLTATEAQYF	TGTGCCAGCAGTTTAACCGCTACTGAGGCGCAGTATTTT
NA	TRBV19	NA	TRBJ1-5	CASSIATGSNQPQHF	TGTGCCAGTAGTATCGCGACAGGTAGCAATCAGCCCCAGCATTTT
NA	TRBV5-6	TRBD2	TRBJ2-7	CASRLAGYEQYF	TGTGCCAGCAGACTAGCGGGCTACGAGCAGTACTTC
once	TRBV9	NA	TRBJ2-3	CASSVSGVRDTQYF	TGTGCCAGCAGCGTATCGGGAGTAAGGGATACGCAGTATTTT
few	TRBV18	TRBD1	TRBJ2-2	CASSWGQGNTGELFF	TGTGCCAGCTCGTGGGGACAGGGAAACACCGGGGAGCTGTTTTTT
NA	TRBV18	NA	TRBJ1-5	CASSTTLNQPQHF	TGTGCCAGCTCAACGACACTGAATCAGCCCCAGCATTTT
NA	TRBV4-2	NA	TRBJ1-1	CASSQGLEITEAFF	TGTGCCAGCAGCCAAGGGTTAGAAATAACTGAAGCTTTCTTT
NA	TRBV10-3	TRBD1	TRBJ2-1	CAISGTRQGMNEQFF	TGTGCCATCAGCGGAACCAGACAGGGGATGAATGAGCAGTTCTTC
NA	TRBV6-1	TRBD1	TRBJ1-3	CASMEPGQGYTIYF	TGTGCCAGCATGGAACCGGGACAGGGTTACACCATATATTTT
NA	TRBV28	NA	TRBJ2-5	CASSIYSGETQYF	TGTGCCAGCAGTATATACTCGGGGGAGACCCAGTACTTC
few	TRBV7-3	NA	TRBJ2-1	CASSPQSYVNNEQFF	TGTGCCAGCAGCCCCCAAAGCTATGTCAACAATGAGCAGTTCTTC
NA	TRBV9	NA	TRBJ1-5	CASSVSGGSNQPQHF	TGTGCCAGCAGCGTTTCGGGAGGGAGCAATCAGCCCCAGCATTTT
once	TRBV6-6	TRBD2	TRBJ2-1	CASSYGLAGLGNEQFF	TGTGCCAGCAGTTATGGACTAGCGGGATTGGGTAATGAGCAGTTCTTC
NA	TRBV19	NA	TRBJ1-1	CASSMSSRANTEAFF	TGTGCCAGTAGTATGTCGTCCAGGGCGAACACTGAAGCTTTCTTT
NA	TRBV30	NA	TRBJ1-4	CAWSRGGANEKLFF	TGTGCCTGGAGTCGGGGGGGGGCTAATGAAAAACTGTTTTTT
NA	TRBV27	NA	TRBJ1-2	CASSPSGIYGYTF	TGTGCCAGCAGTCCGTCGGGGATCTATGGCTACACCTTC
NA	TRBV2	TRBD1	TRBJ1-2	CASRGVYRGDYGYTF	TGTGCCAGCAGGGGGGTCTACAGGGGCGACTATGGCTACACCTTC
NA	TRBV4-1	NA	TRBJ1-2	CASSQDQGPGGYTF	TGCGCCAGCAGCCAAGACCAGGGCCCTGGGGGCTACACCTTC
NA	TRBV5-1	TRBD2	TRBJ2-3	CASSSSSGRAAMREYF	TGCGCCAGCAGCTCCTCTAGCGGGAGGGCCGCAATGAGGGAGTATTTT
NA	TRBV29-1	NA	TRBJ2-2	CSVESGTNTGELFF	TGCAGCGTTGAGTCCGGGACGAACACCGGGGAGCTGTTTTTT
NA	TRBV4-1	TRBD2	TRBJ2-1	CASRKGLAGRGYNHEQFF	TGCGCCAGCAGGAAAGGACTAGCGGGGAGAGGGTACAATCATGAGCAGTTCTTC
few	TRBV4-2	TRBD2	TRBJ2-1	CASSQDRLAGEQFF	TGTGCCAGCAGCCAAGATCGTCTAGCGGGTGAGCAGTTCTTC
NA	TRBV7-8	NA	TRBJ2-7	CASSFGGRSYEQYF	TGTGCCAGCAGCTTTGGGGGCCGGTCCTACGAGCAGTACTTC
few	TRBV27	NA	TRBJ2-7	CASSFLLYDNYEQYF	TGTGCCAGCAGTTTCCTCCTATATGATAACTACGAGCAGTACTTC
NA	TRBV6-5	TRBD1	TRBJ1-4	CASSSTGVFGKLFF	TGTGCCAGCAGTTCGACAGGGGTTTTCGGAAAACTGTTTTTT
NA	TRBV6-5	TRBD1	TRBJ1-5	CASTPGTGDQPQHF	TGTGCCAGCACTCCGGGGACAGGGGACCAGCCCCAGCATTTT